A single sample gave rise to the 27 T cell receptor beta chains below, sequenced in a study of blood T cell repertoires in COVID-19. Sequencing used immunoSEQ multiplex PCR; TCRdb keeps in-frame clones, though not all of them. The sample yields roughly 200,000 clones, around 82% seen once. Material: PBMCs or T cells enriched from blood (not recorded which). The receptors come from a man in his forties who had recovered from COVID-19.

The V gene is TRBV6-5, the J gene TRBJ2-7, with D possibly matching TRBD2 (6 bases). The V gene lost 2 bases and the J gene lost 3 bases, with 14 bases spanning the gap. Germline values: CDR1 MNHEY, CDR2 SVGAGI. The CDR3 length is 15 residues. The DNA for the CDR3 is TGTGCCAGCAGTTACAGACTAGTACGAATCTACGAGCAGTACTTC. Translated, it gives CASSYRLVRIYEQYF.

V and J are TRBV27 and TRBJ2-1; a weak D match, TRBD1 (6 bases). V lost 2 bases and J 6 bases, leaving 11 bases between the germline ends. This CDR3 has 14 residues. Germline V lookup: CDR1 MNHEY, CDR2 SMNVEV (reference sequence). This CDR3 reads CASSLNTGLNEQFF. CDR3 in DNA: TGTGCCAGCAGTTTAAATACAGGGCTCAATGAGCAGTTCTTC.

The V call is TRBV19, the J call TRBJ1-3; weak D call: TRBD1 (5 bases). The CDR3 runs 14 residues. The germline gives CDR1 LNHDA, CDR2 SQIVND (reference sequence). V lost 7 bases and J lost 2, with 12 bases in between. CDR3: CASMGGGAGNTIYF. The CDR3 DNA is TGTGCCAGTATGGGCGGGGGGGCTGGAAACACCATATATTTT.

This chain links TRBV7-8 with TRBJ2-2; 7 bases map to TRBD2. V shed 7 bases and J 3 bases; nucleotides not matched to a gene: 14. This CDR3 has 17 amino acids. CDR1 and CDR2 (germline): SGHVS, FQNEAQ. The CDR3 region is CASTPNVAREYTGELFF. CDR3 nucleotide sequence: TGTGCCAGCACTCCTAACGTCGCGCGGGAGTACACCGGGGAGCTGTTTTTT.

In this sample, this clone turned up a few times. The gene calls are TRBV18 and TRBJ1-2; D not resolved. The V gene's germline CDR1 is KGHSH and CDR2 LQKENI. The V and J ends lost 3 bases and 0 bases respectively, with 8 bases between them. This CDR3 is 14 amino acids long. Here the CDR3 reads CASSPNNPNYGYTF. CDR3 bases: TGTGCCAGCTCACCCAACAACCCTAACTATGGCTACACCTTC.

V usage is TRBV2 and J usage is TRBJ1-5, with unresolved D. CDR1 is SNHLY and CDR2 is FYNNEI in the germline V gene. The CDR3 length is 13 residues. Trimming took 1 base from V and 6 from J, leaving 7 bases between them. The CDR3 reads CASSEEDFQPQHF. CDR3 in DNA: TGTGCCAGCAGTGAAGAGGACTTTCAGCCCCAGCATTTT.

Here the CDR3 DNA reads TGTGCCAGCAGTTTCGGCTACAGCGGACTTACCTATGGCTACACCTTC. As protein: CASSFGYSGLTYGYTF. J is TRBJ1-2 and V is TRBV28; the D is unclear. The CDR3 consists of 16 residues. From germline, CDR1 is MDHEN and CDR2 SYDVKM. The V gene lost 3 bases and the J gene lost 4 bases, with 18 bases spanning the gap.

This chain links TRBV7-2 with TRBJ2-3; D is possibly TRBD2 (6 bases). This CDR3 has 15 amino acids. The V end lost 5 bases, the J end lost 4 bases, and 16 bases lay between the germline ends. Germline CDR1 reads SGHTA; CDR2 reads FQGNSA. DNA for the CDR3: TGTGCCAGCAGCCAGGAGGGCTATATCTCAGATACGCAGTATTTT. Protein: CASSQEGYISDTQYF.

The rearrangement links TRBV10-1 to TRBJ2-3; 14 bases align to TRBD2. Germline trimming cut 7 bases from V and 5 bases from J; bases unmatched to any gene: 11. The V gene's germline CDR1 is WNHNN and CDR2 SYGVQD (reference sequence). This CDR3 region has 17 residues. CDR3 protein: CASNPGLAGVEKDTQYF. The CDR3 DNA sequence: TGCGCCAGCAACCCGGGACTAGCGGGAGTGGAGAAAGATACGCAGTATTTT.

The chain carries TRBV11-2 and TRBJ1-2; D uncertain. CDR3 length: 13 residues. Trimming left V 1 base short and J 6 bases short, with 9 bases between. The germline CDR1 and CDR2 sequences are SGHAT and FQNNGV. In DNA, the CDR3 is TGTGCCAGCAGCTTAGGGCGACTTCATGGCTACACCTTC. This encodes CASSLGRLHGYTF.

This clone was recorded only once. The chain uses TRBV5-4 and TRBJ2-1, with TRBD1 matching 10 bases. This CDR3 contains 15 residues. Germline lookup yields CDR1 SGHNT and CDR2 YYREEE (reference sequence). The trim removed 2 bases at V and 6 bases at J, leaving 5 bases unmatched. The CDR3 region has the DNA TGTGCCAGCAGCTTTGGGACAGGGGCTCGCAATGAGCAGTTCTTC. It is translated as CASSFGTGARNEQFF. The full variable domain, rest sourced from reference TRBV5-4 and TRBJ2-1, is ETGVTQSPTHLIKTRGQQVTLRCSSQSGHNTVSWYQQALGQGPQFIFQYYREEENGRGNFPPRFSGLQFPNYSSELNVNALELDDSALYLCASSFGTGARNEQFFGPGTRLTVL.

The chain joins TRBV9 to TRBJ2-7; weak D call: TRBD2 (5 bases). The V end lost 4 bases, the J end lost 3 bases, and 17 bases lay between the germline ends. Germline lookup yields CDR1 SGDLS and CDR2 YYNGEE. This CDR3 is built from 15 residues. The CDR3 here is CASSPTIEHFYEQYF. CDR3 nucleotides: TGTGCCAGCAGCCCGACTATCGAGCACTTCTACGAGCAGTACTTC.

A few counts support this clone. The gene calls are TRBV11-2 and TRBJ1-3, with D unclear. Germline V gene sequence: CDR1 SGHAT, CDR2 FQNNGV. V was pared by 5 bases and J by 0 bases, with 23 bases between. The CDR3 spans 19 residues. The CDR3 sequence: CASSASFHPTLNSGNTIYF. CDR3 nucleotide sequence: TGTGCCAGCAGCGCTAGCTTTCATCCCACCTTGAACTCTGGAAACACCATATATTTT. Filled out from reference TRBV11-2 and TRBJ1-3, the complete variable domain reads EAGVAQSPRYKIIEKRQSVAFWCNPISGHATLYWYQQILGQGPKLLIQFQNNGVVDDSQLPKDRFSAERLKGVDSTLKIQPAKLEDSAVYLCASSASFHPTLNSGNTIYFGEGSWLTVV.

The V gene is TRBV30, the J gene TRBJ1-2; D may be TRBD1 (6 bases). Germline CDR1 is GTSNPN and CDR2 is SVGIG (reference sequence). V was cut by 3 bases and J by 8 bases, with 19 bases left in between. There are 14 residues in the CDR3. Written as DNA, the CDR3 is TGTGCCTGGAGCCCTACTGGGACATCGGGCGGCTACACCTTC. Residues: CAWSPTGTSGGYTF.

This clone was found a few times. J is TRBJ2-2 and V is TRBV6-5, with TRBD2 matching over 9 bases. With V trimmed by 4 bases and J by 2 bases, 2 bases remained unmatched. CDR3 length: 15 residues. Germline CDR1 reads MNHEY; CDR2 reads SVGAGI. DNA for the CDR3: TGTGCCAGCAGTTGGACTAGCGATAACACCGGGGAGCTGTTTTTT. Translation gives CASSWTSDNTGELFF.

The CDR3 nucleotides are TGCGCCAGCAGCTTGGGGGCTAGCGGGAGCAATGAGCAGTTCTTC. Its translation: CASSLGASGSNEQFF. The gene calls are TRBV5-1 and TRBJ2-1, with 10 nucleotides matching TRBD2. This CDR3 region has 15 residues. The V gene's germline CDR1 is SGHRS and CDR2 YFSETQ. V trimming: 0 bases; J trimming: 6 bases; junction bases outside the gene matches: 3.

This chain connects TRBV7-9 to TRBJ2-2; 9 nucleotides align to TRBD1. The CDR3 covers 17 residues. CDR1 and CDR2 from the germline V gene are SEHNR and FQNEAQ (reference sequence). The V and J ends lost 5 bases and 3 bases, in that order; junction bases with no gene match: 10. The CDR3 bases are TGTGCCAGCAGCCGTCCCGGGACAGGGTACCACACCGGGGAGCTGTTTTTT. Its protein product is CASSRPGTGYHTGELFF.

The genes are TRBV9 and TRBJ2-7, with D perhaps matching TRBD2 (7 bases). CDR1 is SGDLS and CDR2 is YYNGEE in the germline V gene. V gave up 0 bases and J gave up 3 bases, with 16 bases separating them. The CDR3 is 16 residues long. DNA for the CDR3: TGTGCCAGCAGCGTAGGTAACGGGGGGCCGCGCTACGAGCAGTACTTC. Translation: CASSVGNGGPRYEQYF.

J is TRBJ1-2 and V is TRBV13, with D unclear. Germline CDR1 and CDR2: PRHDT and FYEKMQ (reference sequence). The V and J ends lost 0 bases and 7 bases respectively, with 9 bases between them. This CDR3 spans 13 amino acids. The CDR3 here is CASSLGLAPGYTF. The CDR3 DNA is TGTGCCAGCAGCTTAGGTCTAGCTCCTGGCTACACCTTC.

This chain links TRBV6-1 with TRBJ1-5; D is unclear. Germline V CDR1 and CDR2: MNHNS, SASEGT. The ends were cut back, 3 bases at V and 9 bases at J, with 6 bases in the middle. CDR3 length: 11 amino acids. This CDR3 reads CASSDYMPQHF. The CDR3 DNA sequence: TGTGCCAGCAGTGATTACATGCCCCAGCATTTT.

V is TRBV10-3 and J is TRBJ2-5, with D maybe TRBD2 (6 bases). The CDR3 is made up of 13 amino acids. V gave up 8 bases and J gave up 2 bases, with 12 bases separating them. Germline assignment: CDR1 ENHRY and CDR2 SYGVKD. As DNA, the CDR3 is TGTGCCATCGGGGACTCCCGTCAAGAGACCCAGTACTTC. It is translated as CAIGDSRQETQYF.

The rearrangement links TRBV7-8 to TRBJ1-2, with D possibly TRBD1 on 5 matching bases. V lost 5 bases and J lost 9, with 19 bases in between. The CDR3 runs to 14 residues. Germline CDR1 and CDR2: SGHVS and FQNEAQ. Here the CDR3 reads CASSPIQALERYTF. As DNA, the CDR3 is TGTGCCAGCAGCCCAATACAGGCCCTCGAGCGCTACACCTTC.

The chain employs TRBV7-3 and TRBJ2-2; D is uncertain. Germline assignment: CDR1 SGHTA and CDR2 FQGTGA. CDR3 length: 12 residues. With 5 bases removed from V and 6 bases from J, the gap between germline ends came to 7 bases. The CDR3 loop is CASSGEAGELFF. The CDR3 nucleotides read TGTGCCAGCAGCGGCGAGGCCGGGGAGCTGTTTTTT.

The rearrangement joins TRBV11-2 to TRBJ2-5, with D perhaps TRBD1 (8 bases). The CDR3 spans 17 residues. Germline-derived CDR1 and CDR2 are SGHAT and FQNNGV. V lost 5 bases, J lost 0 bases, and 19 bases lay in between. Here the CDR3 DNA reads TGTGCCAGCAGCCAGAACCCACAGGGGGGGTACCAAGAGACCCAGTACTTC. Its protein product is CASSQNPQGGYQETQYF.

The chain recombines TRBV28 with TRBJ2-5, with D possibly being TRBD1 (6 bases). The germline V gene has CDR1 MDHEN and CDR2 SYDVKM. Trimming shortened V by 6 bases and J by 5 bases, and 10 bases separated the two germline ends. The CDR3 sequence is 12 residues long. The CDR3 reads CASSFGGETQYF. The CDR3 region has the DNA TGTGCCAGCAGCTTTGGGGGCGAGACCCAGTACTTC.

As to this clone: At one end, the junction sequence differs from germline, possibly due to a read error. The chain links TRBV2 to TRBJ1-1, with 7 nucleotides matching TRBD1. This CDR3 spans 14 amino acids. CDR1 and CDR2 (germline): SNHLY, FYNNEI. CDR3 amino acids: CAGRAGTANTEAFF. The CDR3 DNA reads TGTGCCGGCAGGGCCGGGACAGCGAACACTGAAGCTTTCTTT.

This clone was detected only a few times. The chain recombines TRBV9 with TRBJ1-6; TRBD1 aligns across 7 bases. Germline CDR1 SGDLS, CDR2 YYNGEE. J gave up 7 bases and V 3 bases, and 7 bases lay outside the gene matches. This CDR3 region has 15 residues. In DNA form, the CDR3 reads TGTGCCAGCAGCGCCCAGGGGGGCTACAATTCACCCCTCCACTTT. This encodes CASSAQGGYNSPLHF.